Listed here are 27 T cell receptor beta chains from one sample, sequenced in a study of identical twins. TCRdb ran MiXCR on the 5' RACE reads and lists one entry per CDR3 protein. The data hold approximately 590,000 distinct CDR3 sequences, with 9.6% observed a single time. These data were also reused for a study on yellow fever vaccine responses in identical twins.

The sequencing sample was made of PBMCs. These receptors all come from a woman under 30 in good health.

This clonotype showed up just a few times. The junction departs from germline at one end; a sequencing error may be responsible. The chain uses TRBV20-1 and TRBJ2-1, with 11 bases that match TRBD2. The CDR3 is made up of 17 amino acids. The germline gives CDR1 DFQATT, CDR2 SNEGSKA (reference sequence). CDR3 loop: CSARGTSGRFSYNEQFF. DNA for the CDR3: TGCAGTGCCAGAGGAACTAGCGGGAGATTTTCCTACAATGAGCAGTTCTTC.

The table lists this clonotype with many counts. This chain uses TRBV4-3 with TRBJ2-2, with a weak D call TRBD1 (6 bases). Germline CDR1 LGHNA, CDR2 YSLEER. The length of the CDR3 is 16 residues. The germline V and J ends were trimmed by 4 bases and 1 base, with 13 bases remaining between them. The CDR3 here is CASSPGALMNTGELFF. CDR3 bases: TGCGCCAGCAGCCCAGGGGCGCTTATGAACACCGGGGAGCTGTTTTTT.

This clonotype was found a few times. The chain uses TRBV29-1 and TRBJ2-7; 9 bases are shared with TRBD1. V was clipped by 4 bases and J by 2 bases; unmatched bases: 6. CDR3 length: 14 residues. Germline V lookup: CDR1 SQVTM, CDR2 ANQGSEA. The CDR3 region is CSVGTGVNAYEQYF. CDR3 coding DNA: TGCAGCGTTGGGACAGGGGTCAACGCCTACGAGCAGTACTTC.

This clonotype was recorded a few times. The chain recombines TRBV7-8 with TRBJ2-7; D is perhaps TRBD1 (6 bases). The CDR3 is made up of 17 amino acids. The ends were cut back, 1 base at V and 2 bases at J, with 18 bases in the middle. The germline V gene has CDR1 SGHVS and CDR2 FQNEAQ. CDR3 DNA sequence: TGTGCCAGCAGCTTAGGTACCGGACAGCAGGGGACCTACGAGCAGTACTTC. Translated, it gives CASSLGTGQQGTYEQYF.

Ten or more counts support this clonotype. This chain joins TRBV19 and TRBJ2-7; tentatively, D is TRBD1 or TRBD2 (5 bases each). The V end lost 4 bases, the J end lost 3 bases, and 13 bases lay between the germline ends. CDR1 is LNHDA and CDR2 is SQIVND in the germline V gene (reference sequence). CDR3 length: 14 amino acids. The CDR3 region is CASSRGTDSYEQYF. The CDR3 DNA sequence: TGTGCCAGTAGTAGGGGGACCGACAGCTACGAGCAGTACTTC.

This clonotype has a count of ten or more. This sequence joins TRBV12-3 or TRBV12-4 and TRBJ2-5; D may be TRBD1 (5 bases). The CDR3 extends over 13 amino acids. With 3 bases removed from V and 7 bases from J, the gap between germline ends came to 12 bases. The DNA of the CDR3 is TGTGCCAGCAGTTTCCCAGGGCCGGGGACCCAGTACTTC. Translation gives CASSFPGPGTQYF.

At least ten counts were recorded for this clonotype. CDR3 in DNA: TGTGCCACCTCAGCGGACTCCTACGAGCAGTACTTC. It is translated as CATSADSYEQYF. V gene TRBV10-3 combines with J gene TRBJ2-7; D is possibly TRBD2 (5 bases). Trimming took 10 bases from V and 0 from J, leaving 10 bases between them. CDR1 and CDR2 from the germline V gene are ENHRY and SYGVKD. The CDR3 is 12 amino acids.

This clonotype has at least ten counts. The chain has TRBV15 and TRBJ1-4, with D tentatively TRBD1 (5 bases). CDR3 length: 15 residues. Germline CDR1 LNHNV, CDR2 YYDKDF (reference sequence). With 1 base removed from V and 5 bases from J, the gap between germline ends came to 11 bases. The CDR3 here is CATSRVRRGNEKLFF. For the CDR3, the DNA is TGTGCCACCAGCAGAGTACGAAGGGGAAATGAAAAACTGTTTTTT.

A few counts support this clonotype. The chain recombines TRBV11-1 with TRBJ2-7; perhaps TRBD2 as D (5 bases). The CDR3 has 14 amino acids. Deletions cut 5 bases from V and 3 bases from J, with 14 bases between. Germline V gene data show CDR1 as SGHAT and CDR2 as FQDESV (reference sequence). The CDR3: CASSPSTEGYEQYF. The CDR3, as DNA: TGTGCCAGCAGCCCTTCAACTGAGGGCTACGAGCAGTACTTC.

This clonotype was counted only a few times. The genes are TRBV15 and TRBJ2-3; D gene uncertain. Germline CDR1 is LNHNV and CDR2 is YYDKDF (reference sequence). Trimming took 1 base from V and 4 from J, leaving 12 bases between them. This CDR3 comprises 15 residues. The CDR3 loop is CATSRASEFSDTQYF. CDR3 nucleotides: TGTGCCACCAGCAGAGCGTCTGAATTTTCAGATACGCAGTATTTT.

The V call is TRBV4-3, the J call TRBJ2-3; TRBD2 matches 9 bases. The V gene end was trimmed by 3 bases and the J gene end by 0 bases; junction bases not matched to a gene: 4. Germline CDR1 is LGHNA and CDR2 is YSLEER. This CDR3 has 16 amino acids. Written as DNA, the CDR3 is TGCGCCAGCAGCCACTTCAGCGGGGGGAGCACAGATACGCAGTATTTT. It codes for CASSHFSGGSTDTQYF.

In this sample, this clonotype turned up many times. The gene calls are TRBV12-3 or TRBV12-4 and TRBJ1-1; D ambiguous. The CDR3 has 12 residues. V was shortened by 3 bases and J by 5 bases, with 7 bases between the two germline ends. CDR3 in amino acids: CASSFMSTEAFF. In DNA form, the CDR3 reads TGTGCCAGCAGTTTTATGTCGACTGAAGCTTTCTTT.

V is TRBV7-2 and J is TRBJ1-1; D is undetermined. Germline V lookup: CDR1 SGHTA, CDR2 FQGNSA. This CDR3 has 12 residues. The V gene lost 3 bases and the J gene lost 8 bases, with 10 bases spanning the gap. The CDR3 spells CASSFSRLEAFF. The DNA of the CDR3 is TGTGCCAGCAGCTTCTCGCGACTCGAAGCTTTCTTT.

This clonotype was seen a few times. V is TRBV12-3 or TRBV12-4 and J is TRBJ2-3; TRBD1 is a possible D gene (6 bases). V shed 5 bases and J shed 0 bases, with 15 bases lying between them. This CDR3 comprises 16 residues. The CDR3 loop reads CASSQQTGQSTDTQYF. CDR3 bases: TGTGCCAGCAGTCAGCAGACAGGACAAAGCACAGATACGCAGTATTTT.

The chain links TRBV11-1 to TRBJ2-1; D not resolved. CDR3 length equals 14 residues. Germline V gene data show CDR1 as SGHAT and CDR2 as FQDESV (reference sequence). Trimming shortened V by 5 bases and J by 9 bases, and 17 bases separated the two germline ends. The CDR3 spells CASSPPSRNGEQFF. The DNA of the CDR3 is TGTGCCAGCAGCCCACCGTCCCGCAATGGTGAGCAGTTCTTC.

This clonotype occurred a few times. The chain combines TRBV9 with TRBJ2-7, with TRBD1 as a possible D gene (7 bases). Trimming removed 3 bases at V and 6 bases at J, with 16 bases between. Germline assignment: CDR1 SGDLS and CDR2 YYNGEE. This CDR3 comprises 14 residues. The CDR3 here is CASSAQGGPAEQYF. In DNA, the CDR3 is TGTGCCAGCAGCGCTCAGGGGGGTCCGGCCGAGCAGTACTTC. The whole variable domain, filled in from reference TRBV9 and TRBJ2-7, reads DSGVTQTPKHLITATGQRVTLRCSPRSGDLSVYWYQQSLDQGLQFLIQYYNGEERAKGNILERFSAQQFPDLHSELNLSSLELGDSALYFCASSAQGGPAEQYFGPGTRLTVT.

This clonotype was seen repeatedly, ten times or more. V is TRBV4-3 and J is TRBJ2-7, with a tentative D call TRBD1 (5 bases). Germline V gene lookup returns CDR1 LGHNA and CDR2 YSLEER. CDR3 size: 14 residues. Trimming pared 1 base from V and 6 bases from J, leaving 13 bases between. CDR3 sequence reads: CASSQVTGSTEQYF. DNA for the CDR3: TGCGCCAGCAGCCAAGTAACAGGATCCACCGAGCAGTACTTC.

The V and J genes are TRBV6-1 and TRBJ2-3; D ambiguous. The ends were cut back, 8 bases at V and 3 bases at J, with 6 bases in the middle. The CDR3 is 11 residues long. CDR1 and CDR2 from the germline V gene are MNHNS and SASEGT. CDR3 bases: TGTGCCAGCTGGCGGACAGATACGCAGTATTTT. It specifies CASWRTDTQYF.

This clonotype was found many times. The chain combines TRBV21-1 with TRBJ2-5; TRBD1 is the table's D call, not checked against the DNA. TRBV21-1 is assigned pseudogene status. The CDR3 runs 15 residues. CDR3 protein: CASSNGTALQETQYF. Written as DNA, the CDR3 is TGTGCCAGCAGCAACGGGACAGCCCTCCAAGAGACCCAGTACTTC.

This clonotype showed up many times. The chain uses TRBV9 and TRBJ2-5; TRBD2 agrees at 12 bases. This CDR3 has 14 residues. J was trimmed by 3 bases and V by 3 bases; bases with no gene match: 0. Germline CDR1 reads SGDLS; CDR2 reads YYNGEE. CDR3 sequence (DNA): TGTGCCAGCAGCGGACTAGCGGGGGAAGAGACCCAGTACTTC. Protein: CASSGLAGEETQYF.

This clonotype was recorded a few times. The genes are TRBV6-1 and TRBJ2-4, with 7 positions matching TRBD2. The CDR3 has 14 residues. Losses at the gene ends were 5 bases for V and 4 bases for J; bases not matched to a gene: 5. Germline V lookup: CDR1 MNHNS, CDR2 SASEGT. CDR3: CASSLGLEKNIQYF. CDR3 DNA: TGTGCCAGCAGTCTTGGACTAGAGAAAAACATTCAGTACTTC.

The table lists this clonotype with many counts. The V and J genes are TRBV6-4 and TRBJ2-1, with 10 bases that match TRBD1. The germline gives CDR1 MRHNA, CDR2 SNTAGT. There are 22 residues in the CDR3. After removal of 5 bases from V and 1 base from J, the junction contained 23 bases not matched to a gene. CDR3 bases: TGTGCCAGCAGTACCGGGACAGGGGTTTATGAGCCGCGGGAGCAGTCCTACAATGAGCAGTTCTTC. Its translation is CASSTGTGVYEPREQSYNEQFF.

CDR3 nucleotides: TGTGCCTGGAGTGGGGCGGAAGAGACCCAGTACTTC. Protein product: CAWSGAEETQYF. The chain recombines TRBV30 with TRBJ2-5, with D unresolved. The CDR3 is 12 amino acids. Per the germline V gene, CDR1 is GTSNPN and CDR2 is SVGIG (reference sequence). Trimming cost V 1 base and J 3 bases, with 6 bases left between them.

This chain links TRBV5-1 with TRBJ2-7; 7 nucleotides agree with TRBD1. Germline CDR1 reads SGHRS; CDR2 reads YFSETQ. Trimming removed 4 bases from V and 3 bases from J; junction bases left unmatched: 10. The CDR3 sequence is 15 residues long. The CDR3, as DNA: TGCGCCAGCAGCACGACAGGGTTCCGGGGCTACGAGCAGTACTTC. Encoded protein: CASSTTGFRGYEQYF. The variable domain in full, completed from reference TRBV5-1 and TRBJ2-7, reads KAGVTQTPRYLIKTRGQQVTLSCSPISGHRSVSWYQQTPGQGLQFLFEYFSETQRNKGNFPGRFSGRQFSNSRSEMNVSTLELGDSALYLCASSTTGFRGYEQYFGPGTRLTVT.

The chain employs TRBV5-1 and TRBJ2-1, with TRBD2 identical over 11 bases. Germline V gene sequence: CDR1 SGHRS, CDR2 YFSETQ. This CDR3 comprises 16 residues. V trimming: 5 bases; J trimming: 2 bases; junction bases outside the gene matches: 6. The CDR3 nucleotides are TGCGCCAGCAGTCCTAGCGGGGGGCTAACCTACAATGAGCAGTTCTTC. Translation gives CASSPSGGLTYNEQFF.

The CDR3 DNA follows: TGTGCCAGCAGCTTAGAGAGGGAACGGGGCAATGAGCAGTTCTTC. Translating it yields CASSLERERGNEQFF. V and J are TRBV7-9 and TRBJ2-1, with D maybe TRBD2 (5 bases). Germline CDR1 reads SEHNR; CDR2 reads FQNEAQ (reference sequence). V dropped 1 base and J dropped 6 bases, with 13 bases sitting between them. The CDR3 extends over 15 amino acids.

In this sample, this clonotype turned up a few times. This sequence joins TRBV5-1 and TRBJ2-1, with 7 bases lining up with TRBD1. The CDR3 is made up of 14 amino acids. Germline loops: CDR1 SGHRS, CDR2 YFSETQ. The V gene end was trimmed by 4 bases and the J gene end by 8 bases; junction bases not matched to a gene: 9. Written as DNA, the CDR3 is TGCGCCAGCAGCCTAGGGACAGCAAACCATGAGCAGTTCTTC. Translating it yields CASSLGTANHEQFF.